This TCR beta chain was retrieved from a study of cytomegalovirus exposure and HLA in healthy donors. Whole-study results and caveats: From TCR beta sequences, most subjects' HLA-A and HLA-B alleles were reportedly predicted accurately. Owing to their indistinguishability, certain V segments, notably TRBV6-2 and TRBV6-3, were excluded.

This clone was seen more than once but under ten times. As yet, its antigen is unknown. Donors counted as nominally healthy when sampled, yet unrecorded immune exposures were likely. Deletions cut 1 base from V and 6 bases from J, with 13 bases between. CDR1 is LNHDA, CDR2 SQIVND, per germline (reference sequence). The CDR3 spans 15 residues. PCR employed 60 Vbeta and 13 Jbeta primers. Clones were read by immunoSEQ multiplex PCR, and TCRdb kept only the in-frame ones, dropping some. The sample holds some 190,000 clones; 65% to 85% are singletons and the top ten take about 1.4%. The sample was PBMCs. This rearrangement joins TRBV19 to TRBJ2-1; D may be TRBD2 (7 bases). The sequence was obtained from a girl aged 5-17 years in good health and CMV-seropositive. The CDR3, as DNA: TGTGCCAGTAGTATAGGCGGGGGCTATACCAATGAGCAGTTCTTC. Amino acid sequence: CASSIGGGYTNEQFF.